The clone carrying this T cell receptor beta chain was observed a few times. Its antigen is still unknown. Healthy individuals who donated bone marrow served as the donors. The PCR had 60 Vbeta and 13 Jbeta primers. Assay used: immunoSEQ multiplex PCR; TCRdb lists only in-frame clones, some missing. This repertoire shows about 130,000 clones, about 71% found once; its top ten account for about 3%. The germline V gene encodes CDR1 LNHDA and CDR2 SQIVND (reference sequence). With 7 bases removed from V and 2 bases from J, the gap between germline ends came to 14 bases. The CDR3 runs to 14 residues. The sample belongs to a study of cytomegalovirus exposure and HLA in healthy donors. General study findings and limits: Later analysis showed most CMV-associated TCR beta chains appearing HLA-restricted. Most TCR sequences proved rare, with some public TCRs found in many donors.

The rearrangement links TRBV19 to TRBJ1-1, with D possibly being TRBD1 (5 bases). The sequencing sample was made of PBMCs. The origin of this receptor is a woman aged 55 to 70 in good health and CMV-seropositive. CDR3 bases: TGTGCCAGTAATGACAGACCTCCTAACACTGAAGCTTTCTTT. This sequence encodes CASNDRPPNTEAFF.